These 25 T cell receptor beta chains were sequenced from one sample in a study of a mutant IDH1 vaccine in newly diagnosed glioma. No cognate antigen is known for these TCRs. Produced via immunoSEQ multiplex PCR; TCRdb's table is partial and in-frame only. The sample consists of 55,000 to 65,000 clones, 75% to 85% of them appearing once. Time point indicated: week 11, during vaccination. Vaccination comprised doses that each held 300 ug of mutant IDH1 20-mer peptide, plus topical imiquimod. The sequences come from PBMCs, collected from a glioma patient whose treatment included an IDH1 peptide vaccine. All receptors derive from a man aged 45-65 years with glioma.

The V and J genes are TRBV28 and TRBJ1-2; 9 positions match TRBD1. This CDR3 is built from 16 residues. Germline V gene data show CDR1 as MDHEN and CDR2 as SYDVKM. V was pared by 5 bases and J by 1 base, with 8 bases of the junction left unmatched. CDR3 DNA sequence: TGTGCCAGCAGTCGAGCTCCGGGACAGGGTAACTATGGCTACACCTTC. This translates into CASSRAPGQGNYGYTF.

The genes are TRBV20-1 and TRBJ1-1; D remains ambiguous. Per the germline V gene, CDR1 is DFQATT and CDR2 is SNEGSKA (reference sequence). This CDR3 is 9 amino acids long. Here the CDR3 DNA reads TGCAGAACAATGTCAGAGGCTTTCTTT. It codes for CRTMSEAFF.

This clone was seen only once. The chain has TRBV7-2 and TRBJ1-5; weak D call: TRBD1 (5 bases). Germline CDR1 and CDR2: SGHTA and FQGNSA. The V end was cut by 2 bases, the J end by 3 bases, with 11 bases between. This CDR3 has 15 amino acids. As DNA, the CDR3 is TGTGCCAGCAGCTTAAACAGGAGCCCCAATCAGCCCCAGCATTTT. Protein: CASSLNRSPNQPQHF.

CDR3 nucleotide sequence: TGTGCCAGCAGCTTAGGCCCCAGCGGGGGGGCCGGGGAGACCCAGTACTTC. It specifies CASSLGPSGGAGETQYF. The chain combines TRBV11-2 with TRBJ2-5; 10 positions agree with TRBD2. V shed 1 base, J shed 5 bases, and the junction held 10 bases outside the gene matches. The germline CDR1 and CDR2 sequences are SGHAT and FQNNGV. The length of the CDR3 is 17 residues.

The table lists this clone with a count of one. The rearrangement joins TRBV10-3 to TRBJ2-1; 7 bases map to TRBD2. The CDR3 spans 13 residues. CDR1 and CDR2 (germline): ENHRY, SYGVKD. The junction had 10 bases not matched to a gene; V was cut back by 7 bases and J by 10 bases. The CDR3 nucleotides read TGTGCCATCAAAGGGGACTACGACGAGGAGCAGTTCTTC. Its translation: CAIKGDYDEEQFF.

The chain employs TRBV27 and TRBJ2-2; D uncertain. V was cut by 5 bases and J by 6 bases, with 13 bases left in between. This CDR3 comprises 14 residues. Looked up from germline, CDR1 is MNHEY and CDR2 is SMNVEV (reference sequence). DNA for the CDR3: TGTGCCAGCAGTCCCCCCAGTGTGTCCGGGGAGCTGTTTTTT. This codes for CASSPPSVSGELFF.

The chain joins TRBV25-1 to TRBJ2-2; 9 nucleotides align to TRBD1. The V and J ends lost 6 bases and 1 base, in that order; junction bases with no gene match: 6. Germline lookup yields CDR1 MGHDK and CDR2 SYGVNS. This CDR3 spans 16 amino acids. CDR3 nucleotides: TGTGCCAGCAGGACACAGGGGGCGAGGAACACCGGGGAGCTGTTTTTT. Protein sequence: CASRTQGARNTGELFF.

This sequence joins TRBV2 and TRBJ1-4; no clear D. V was trimmed by 8 bases and J by 4 bases, leaving 17 bases between them. CDR3 length equals 15 residues. Germline CDR1 SNHLY, CDR2 FYNNEI. The CDR3 coding sequence is TGTGCCAGCTATGGAACGGGAGGACTTAATGAAAAACTGTTTTTT. Encoded protein: CASYGTGGLNEKLFF.

This clone was detected only a few times. CDR3 residues: CASSQAGKEAFF. CDR3 DNA sequence: TGCGCCAGCAGCCAAGCAGGGAAAGAAGCTTTCTTT. V gene TRBV4-1 combines with J gene TRBJ1-1; tentative D call: TRBD1 (5 bases). V shed 1 base and J shed 8 bases, with 8 bases lying between them. The germline V gene encodes CDR1 MGHRA and CDR2 YSYEKL. This CDR3 has 12 amino acids.

This chain links TRBV27 with TRBJ1-3; no clear D gene. Deletions cut 2 bases from V and 2 bases from J, with 10 bases between. Germline-derived CDR1 and CDR2 are MNHEY and SMNVEV (reference sequence). This CDR3 is 15 amino acids long. CDR3 in amino acids: CASSLSGPAGNTIYF. CDR3 in DNA: TGTGCCAGCAGTTTAAGCGGCCCGGCTGGAAACACCATATATTTT.

The genes are TRBV7-6 and TRBJ1-2, with TRBD1 matching 7 bases. This CDR3 is built from 13 residues. V gave up 3 bases and J gave up 6 bases; unmatched junction bases: 4. Germline CDR1 is SGHVS and CDR2 is FNYEAQ. CDR3 region: CASSFTGADGYTF. The CDR3 DNA reads as TGTGCCAGCAGCTTCACAGGGGCGGATGGCTACACCTTC.

The rearrangement links TRBV6-5 to TRBJ1-1; D perhaps matches TRBD1 (5 bases). The CDR3 covers 15 residues. The V gene's germline CDR1 is MNHEY and CDR2 SVGAGI. V lost 5 bases to trimming and J lost 0 bases, with 13 bases between them. The CDR3 DNA reads as TGTGCCAGCAGTCCCCTCAGGGAGTTGAACACTGAAGCTTTCTTT. Amino acid sequence: CASSPLRELNTEAFF.

The table lists this clone with a count of one. The chain is built from TRBV28 and TRBJ2-2, with no clear D. V was clipped by 2 bases and J by 6 bases, with 7 bases between them. CDR3 length: 13 amino acids. Germline V gene data show CDR1 as MDHEN and CDR2 as SYDVKM. The CDR3 DNA sequence: TGTGCCAGCAGTTTAGGATCTCCCGGGGAGCTGTTTTTT. Its protein is CASSLGSPGELFF.

The rearrangement joins TRBV29-1 to TRBJ2-3; TRBD1 matches at 8 bases. J lost 6 bases, V lost 6 bases, and 14 bases had no gene match. This CDR3 region has 15 residues. Germline V gives CDR1 SQVTM, CDR2 ANQGSEA. CDR3 sequence: CSVTGQGGPTDTQYF. The CDR3 coding sequence is TGCAGCGTGACCGGACAGGGAGGCCCCACGGATACGCAGTATTTT.

The chain combines TRBV25-1 with TRBJ1-6; no definite D call. V was shortened by 3 bases and J by 14 bases, with 8 bases between the two germline ends. CDR3 length: 11 residues. CDR1 MGHDK and CDR2 SYGVNS come from the germline V gene. CDR3: CASSDVQTLHF. CDR3 coding DNA: TGTGCCAGCAGTGACGTTCAGACCCTCCACTTT.

This chain joins TRBV11-1 and TRBJ2-7, with a possible D match to TRBD1 (6 bases). V was shortened by 2 bases and J by 6 bases, with 17 bases between the two germline ends. This CDR3 is built from 15 residues. The V gene's germline CDR1 is SGHAT and CDR2 FQDESV (reference sequence). In DNA form, the CDR3 reads TGTGCCAGCAGCTTAAGAGTACAGGGACGGCTCGAGCAGTACTTC. Translated: CASSLRVQGRLEQYF.

The chain employs TRBV7-9 and TRBJ2-7; D perhaps matches TRBD2 (5 bases). Trimming pared 5 bases from V and 6 bases from J, leaving 8 bases between. The CDR3 is 11 residues long. The germline V gene has CDR1 SEHNR and CDR2 FQNEAQ (reference sequence). CDR3 in DNA: TGTGCCAGCAGCCCGGGGTCCGAGCAGTACTTC. Translation gives CASSPGSEQYF.

The CDR3 protein is CASSFGVQGADTQYF. Written as DNA, the CDR3 is TGTGCCAGCAGCTTTGGGGTACAGGGAGCAGATACGCAGTATTTT. J is TRBJ2-3 and V is TRBV11-3; possibly TRBD1 for D (6 bases). V was pared by 3 bases and J by 4 bases, with 14 bases between. Germline V gene sequence: CDR1 SGHNT, CDR2 YENEEA. The CDR3 loop spans 15 amino acids.

Worth noting for this clone: Other DNA variants within this sample encode the same CDR3. This rearrangement joins TRBV19 to TRBJ1-5; tentative D call: TRBD1 (5 bases). CDR1 and CDR2 from the germline V gene are LNHDA and SQIVND (reference sequence). Trimming took 9 bases from V and 6 from J, leaving 12 bases between them. The CDR3 runs 12 residues. For the CDR3, the DNA is TGTGCCAGCTCAGGGATCGGTCAGCCCCAGCATTTT. It yields the protein CASSGIGQPQHF.

The V gene is TRBV5-1, the J gene TRBJ2-5, with D perhaps TRBD1 or TRBD2 (5 bases each). Germline V lookup: CDR1 SGHRS, CDR2 YFSETQ. This CDR3 is built from 15 residues. Trimming removed 0 bases at V and 5 bases at J, with 14 bases between. The CDR3 DNA sequence: TGCGCCAGCAGCTTGGACGGGACCAGTTGGGAGACCCAGTACTTC. It codes for CASSLDGTSWETQYF.

The chain employs TRBV10-3 and TRBJ2-3; 8 bases are shared with TRBD1. Trimming took 6 bases from V and 3 from J; bases not matched to a gene: 5. Germline assignment: CDR1 ENHRY and CDR2 SYGVKD. CDR3 length: 14 amino acids. CDR3 sequence reads: CAISATGETDTQYF. CDR3 DNA sequence: TGTGCCATCAGCGCGACAGGGGAGACAGATACGCAGTATTTT.

The CDR3 loop is CASSSRGGTDTQYF. The CDR3 bases are TGTGCCAGCAGCTCACGGGGGGGCACAGATACGCAGTATTTT. The chain employs TRBV11-1 and TRBJ2-3, with 7 bases matching TRBD2. The CDR3 is 14 residues long. Germline values: CDR1 SGHAT, CDR2 FQDESV (reference sequence). Trimming cost V 4 bases and J 1 base; bases outside gene matches: 2.

The chain is built from TRBV5-5 and TRBJ1-5; the D is unclear. This CDR3 has 15 amino acids. Germline V gene data show CDR1 as SGHKS and CDR2 as YYEKEE (reference sequence). Trimming pared 1 base from V and 4 bases from J, leaving 12 bases between. The CDR3 sequence: CASSLQAGGNQPQHF. The CDR3 DNA follows: TGTGCCAGCAGCTTGCAAGCGGGAGGGAATCAGCCCCAGCATTTT.

The chain links TRBV7-9 to TRBJ1-2; 8 bases are shared with TRBD1. The trim removed 4 bases at V and 6 bases at J, leaving 10 bases unmatched. CDR3 size: 15 residues. Germline V gene data show CDR1 as SEHNR and CDR2 as FQNEAQ (reference sequence). The CDR3 region has the DNA TGTGCCAGCAGCTCCCGGACAGGGATATCCCATGGCTACACCTTC. Its translation: CASSSRTGISHGYTF.

The chain is built from TRBV19 and TRBJ1-5, with no clear D. The CDR3 is 12 residues long. V gave up 6 bases and J gave up 7 bases, with 10 bases separating them. Germline CDR1 reads LNHDA; CDR2 reads SQIVND (reference sequence). The CDR3 nucleotides read TGTGCCAGTAGGGGAGCGGGACAGCCCCAGCATTTT. This gives the protein CASRGAGQPQHF.